This TCR beta chain came from a study of regulatory T cells in long-lasting Graves disease. On this clonotype: The target antigen is unknown.

Investigators prepared the TCR beta libraries by applying iRepertoire HTBI primers and Arm-PCR of CDR3 regions. TCRdb recomputed calls from the multiplex PCR reads with MiXCR, one row per CDR3 protein. The sample lists over 350,000 distinct CDR3 sequences, about a fifth seen once, with less than 25% in the top ten. Time point meaning: persistent/refractory GD, antithyroid drugs over 5 years with positive TRAb. Isolated PBMC RNA provided the starting material for the TCR library. With EDTA tubes as the receptacles, 7 to 9 milliliters of peripheral blood were drawn. Regarding the study as a whole: Persistent patients had a count of shared public clonotypes (2,741) that exceeded that of new patients (approximately 1,000).

V shed 3 bases, J shed 6 bases, and the junction held 12 bases outside the gene matches. The CDR3 loop spans 17 amino acids. CDR1 and CDR2 from the germline V gene are KGHDR and SFDVKD. The material was peripheral blood mononuclear cells (PBMCs), obtained when the disease was refractory, from a patient treated with antithyroid drugs. The TCR sequence derives from a female donor with Graves disease. The chain uses TRBV24-1 and TRBJ2-1; 8 bases agree with TRBD2. The CDR3 DNA follows: TGTGCCACCAGTGATCCTCCGCCGGGAGGGCCCTCCAATGAGCAGTTCTTC. This encodes CATSDPPPGGPSNEQFF.